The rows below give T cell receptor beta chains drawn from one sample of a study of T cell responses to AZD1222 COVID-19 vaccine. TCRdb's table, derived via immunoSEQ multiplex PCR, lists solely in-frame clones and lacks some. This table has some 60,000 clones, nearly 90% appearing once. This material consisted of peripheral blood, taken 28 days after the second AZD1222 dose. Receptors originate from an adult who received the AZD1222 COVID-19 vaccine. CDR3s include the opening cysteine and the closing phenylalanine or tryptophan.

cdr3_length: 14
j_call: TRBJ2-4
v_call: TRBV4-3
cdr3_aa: CASSQGAWENIQYF

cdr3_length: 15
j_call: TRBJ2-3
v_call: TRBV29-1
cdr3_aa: CSGSQGLLSTDTQYF

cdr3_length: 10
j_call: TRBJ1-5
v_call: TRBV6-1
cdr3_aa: CASSETPQHF

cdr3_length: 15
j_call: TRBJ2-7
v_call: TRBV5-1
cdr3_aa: CASSRVQGWDYEQYF

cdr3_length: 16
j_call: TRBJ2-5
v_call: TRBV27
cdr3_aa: CASRTTGGTLPETQYF

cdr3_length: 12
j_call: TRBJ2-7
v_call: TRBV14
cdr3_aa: CASSRSWYEQYF

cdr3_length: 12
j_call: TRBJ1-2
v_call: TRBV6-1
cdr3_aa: CASSEDAYGYTF

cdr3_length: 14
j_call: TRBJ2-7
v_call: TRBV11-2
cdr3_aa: CASSFGSAPYEQYF

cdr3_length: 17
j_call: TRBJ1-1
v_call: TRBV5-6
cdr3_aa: CASTTYRGPRGNTEAFF

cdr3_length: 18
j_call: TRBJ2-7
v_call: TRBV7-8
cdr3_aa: CASSRAWAPGSSSYEQYF

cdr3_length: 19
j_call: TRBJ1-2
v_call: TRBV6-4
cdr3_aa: CASSKSPRDRVYCNYGYTF

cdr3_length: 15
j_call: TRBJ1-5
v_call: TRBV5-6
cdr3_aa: CASSLKDPLRQPQHF

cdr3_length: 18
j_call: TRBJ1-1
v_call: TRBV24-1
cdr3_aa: CATSDLSQGADLNTEAFF

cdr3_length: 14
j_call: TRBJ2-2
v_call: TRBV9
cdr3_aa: CASRKGRNTGELFF

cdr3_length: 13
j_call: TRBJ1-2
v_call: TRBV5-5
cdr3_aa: CASSSGVGDGYTF

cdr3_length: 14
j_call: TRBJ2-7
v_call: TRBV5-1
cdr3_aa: CASSLGTLGQEQYF

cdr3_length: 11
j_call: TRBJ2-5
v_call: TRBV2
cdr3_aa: CASRPEETQYF

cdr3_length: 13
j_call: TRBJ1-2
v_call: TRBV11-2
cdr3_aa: CASSLDRDYGYTF

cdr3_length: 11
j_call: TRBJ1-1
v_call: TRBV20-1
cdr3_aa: CSAPRGTEAFF

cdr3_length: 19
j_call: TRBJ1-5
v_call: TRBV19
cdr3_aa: CASSIDHNFQTGPNQPQHF

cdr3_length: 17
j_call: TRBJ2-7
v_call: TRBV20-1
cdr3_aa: CSASKLAGGKMRYEQYF

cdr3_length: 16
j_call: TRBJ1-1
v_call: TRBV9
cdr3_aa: CASSARQGGMNTEAFF

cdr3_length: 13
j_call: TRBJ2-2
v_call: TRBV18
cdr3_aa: CASSPSSTGELFF

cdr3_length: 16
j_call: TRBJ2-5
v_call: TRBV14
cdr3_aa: CASSQGDRVPQETQYF

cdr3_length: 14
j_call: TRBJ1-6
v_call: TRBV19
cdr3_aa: CASSWGQGNSPLHF

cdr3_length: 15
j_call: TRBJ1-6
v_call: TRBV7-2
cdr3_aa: CASSLEGTVYSPLHF

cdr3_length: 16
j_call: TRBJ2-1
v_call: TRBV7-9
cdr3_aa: CASSPAGTSGRDEQFF

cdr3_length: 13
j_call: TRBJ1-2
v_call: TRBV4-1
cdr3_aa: CASSREGAGGYTF

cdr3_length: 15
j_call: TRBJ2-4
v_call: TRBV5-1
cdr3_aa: CASTQGGVDKNIQYF

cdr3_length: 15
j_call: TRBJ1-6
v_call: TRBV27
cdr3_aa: CASRDGTGDNSPLHF

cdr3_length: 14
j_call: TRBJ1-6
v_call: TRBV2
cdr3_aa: CASSAGQPGSPLHF

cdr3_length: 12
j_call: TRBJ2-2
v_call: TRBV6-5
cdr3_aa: CASTEWNGELFF

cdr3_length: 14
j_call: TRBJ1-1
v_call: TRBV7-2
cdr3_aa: CASREGLRNTEAFF

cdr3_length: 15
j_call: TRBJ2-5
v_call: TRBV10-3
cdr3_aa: CAISESSGMGETQYF

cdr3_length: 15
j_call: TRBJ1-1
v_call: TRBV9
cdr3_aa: CASSVESGDGTEAFF

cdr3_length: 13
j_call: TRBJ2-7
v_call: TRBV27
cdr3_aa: CASSLAGSYEQYF

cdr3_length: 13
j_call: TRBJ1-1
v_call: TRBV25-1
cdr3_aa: CASSLSTNTEAFF

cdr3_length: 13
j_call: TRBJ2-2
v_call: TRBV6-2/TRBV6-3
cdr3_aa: CASSNPNTGELFF

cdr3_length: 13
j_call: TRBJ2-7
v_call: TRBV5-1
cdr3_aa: CASSPRPTYEQYF

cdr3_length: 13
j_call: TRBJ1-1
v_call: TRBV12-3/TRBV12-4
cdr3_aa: CASSTYPNTEAFF

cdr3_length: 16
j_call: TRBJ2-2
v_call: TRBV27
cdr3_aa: CASSRKRGGATGELFF

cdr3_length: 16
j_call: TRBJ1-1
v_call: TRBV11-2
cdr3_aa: CASSFPWDRGKTEAFF

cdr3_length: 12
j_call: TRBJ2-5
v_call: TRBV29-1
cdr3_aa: CSVAEGGETQYF

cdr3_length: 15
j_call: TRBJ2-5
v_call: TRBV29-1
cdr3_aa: CSVDGDRGLKETQYF

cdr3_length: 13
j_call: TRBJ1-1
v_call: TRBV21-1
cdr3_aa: CASSKIPFPEAFF

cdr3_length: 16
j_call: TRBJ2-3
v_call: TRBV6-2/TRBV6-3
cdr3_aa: CASSYSLTEPTDTQYF

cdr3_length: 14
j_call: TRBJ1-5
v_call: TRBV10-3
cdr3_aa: CAIGNREGNQPQHF

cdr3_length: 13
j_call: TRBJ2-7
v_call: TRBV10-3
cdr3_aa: CATTGTGDYEQYF

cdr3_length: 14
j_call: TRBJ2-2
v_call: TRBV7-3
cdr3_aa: CASSPFRDTGELFF

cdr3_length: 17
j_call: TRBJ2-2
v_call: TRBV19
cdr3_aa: CASDKIAGGPGTGELFF

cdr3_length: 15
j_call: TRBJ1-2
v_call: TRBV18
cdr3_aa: CASSPLEGSNYGYTF

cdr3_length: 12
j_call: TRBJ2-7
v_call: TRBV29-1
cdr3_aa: CSVGTGAYEQYF

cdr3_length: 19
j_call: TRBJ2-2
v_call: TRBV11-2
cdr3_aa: CASSSGTSGRVEGAGELFF

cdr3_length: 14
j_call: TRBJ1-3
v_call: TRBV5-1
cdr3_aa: CASSAGGAGNTIYF

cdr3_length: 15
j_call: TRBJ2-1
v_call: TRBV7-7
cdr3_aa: CASSPGLAGGHEQFF